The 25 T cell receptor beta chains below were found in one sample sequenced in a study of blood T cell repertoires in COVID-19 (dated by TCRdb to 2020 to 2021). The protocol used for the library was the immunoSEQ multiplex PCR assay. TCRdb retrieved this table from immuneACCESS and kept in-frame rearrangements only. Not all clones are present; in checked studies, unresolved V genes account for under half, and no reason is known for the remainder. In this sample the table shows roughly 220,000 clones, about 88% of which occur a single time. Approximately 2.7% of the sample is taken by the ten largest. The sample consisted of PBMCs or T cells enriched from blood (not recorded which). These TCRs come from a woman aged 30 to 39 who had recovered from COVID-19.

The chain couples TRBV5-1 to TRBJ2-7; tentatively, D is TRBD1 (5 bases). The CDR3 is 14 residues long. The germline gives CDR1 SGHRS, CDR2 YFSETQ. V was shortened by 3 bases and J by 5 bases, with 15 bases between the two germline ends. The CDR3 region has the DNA TGCGCCAGCAGCTCCCAAACAGGTACGGACGAGCAGTACTTC. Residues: CASSSQTGTDEQYF.

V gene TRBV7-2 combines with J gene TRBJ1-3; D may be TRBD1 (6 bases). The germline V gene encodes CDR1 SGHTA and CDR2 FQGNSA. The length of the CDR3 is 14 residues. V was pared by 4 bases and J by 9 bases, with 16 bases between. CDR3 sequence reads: CASSSQGSQGTIYF. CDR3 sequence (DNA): TGTGCCAGCAGCTCCCAGGGGTCCCAAGGCACCATATATTTT.

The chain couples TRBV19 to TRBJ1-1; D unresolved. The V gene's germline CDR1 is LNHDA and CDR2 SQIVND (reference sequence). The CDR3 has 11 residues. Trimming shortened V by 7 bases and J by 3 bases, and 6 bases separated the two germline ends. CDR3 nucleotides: TGTGCCAGTACAGGTTACACTGAAGCTTTCTTT. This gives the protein CASTGYTEAFF.

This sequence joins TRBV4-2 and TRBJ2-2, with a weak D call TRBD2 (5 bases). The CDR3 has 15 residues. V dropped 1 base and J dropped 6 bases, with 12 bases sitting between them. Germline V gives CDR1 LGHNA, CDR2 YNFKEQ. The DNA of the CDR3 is TGTGCCAGCAGCCAAGGTCTCGGGGATTCCGGGGAGCTGTTTTTT. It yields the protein CASSQGLGDSGELFF.

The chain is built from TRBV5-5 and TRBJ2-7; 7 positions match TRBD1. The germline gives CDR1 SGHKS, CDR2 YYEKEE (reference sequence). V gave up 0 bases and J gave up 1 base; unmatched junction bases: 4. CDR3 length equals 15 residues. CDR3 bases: TGTGCCAGCAGCTTGGCCGGGACAGCTTCCTACGAGCAGTACTTC. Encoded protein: CASSLAGTASYEQYF.

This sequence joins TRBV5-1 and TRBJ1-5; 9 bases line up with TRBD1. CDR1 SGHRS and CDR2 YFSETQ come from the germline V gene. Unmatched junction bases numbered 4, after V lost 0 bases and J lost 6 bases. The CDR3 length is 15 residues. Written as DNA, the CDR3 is TGCGCCAGCAGCTTGGAGGGACAGGGTGGTCAGCCCCAGCATTTT. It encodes CASSLEGQGGQPQHF. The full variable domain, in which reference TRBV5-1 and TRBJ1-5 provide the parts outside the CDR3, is KAGVTQTPRYLIKTRGQQVTLSCSPISGHRSVSWYQQTPGQGLQFLFEYFSETQRNKGNFPGRFSGRQFSNSRSEMNVSTLELGDSALYLCASSLEGQGGQPQHFGDGTRLSIL.

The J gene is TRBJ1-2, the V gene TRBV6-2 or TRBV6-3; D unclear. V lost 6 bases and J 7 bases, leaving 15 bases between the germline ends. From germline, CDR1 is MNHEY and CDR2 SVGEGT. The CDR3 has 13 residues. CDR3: CASSPESPSGYTF. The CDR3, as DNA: TGTGCCAGCAGCCCCGAATCACCCAGTGGCTACACCTTC.

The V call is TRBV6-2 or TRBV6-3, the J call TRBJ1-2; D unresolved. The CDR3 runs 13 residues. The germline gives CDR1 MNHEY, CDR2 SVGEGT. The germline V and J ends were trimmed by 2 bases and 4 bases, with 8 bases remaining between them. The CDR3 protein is CASSYEASYGYTF. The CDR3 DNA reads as TGTGCCAGCAGTTACGAGGCATCCTATGGCTACACCTTC.

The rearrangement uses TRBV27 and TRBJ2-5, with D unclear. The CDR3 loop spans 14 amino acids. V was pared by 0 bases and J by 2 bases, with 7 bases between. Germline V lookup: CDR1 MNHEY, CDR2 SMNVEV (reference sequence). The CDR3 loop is CASSLSGTQETQYF. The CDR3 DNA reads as TGTGCCAGCAGTTTATCTGGCACGCAAGAGACCCAGTACTTC.

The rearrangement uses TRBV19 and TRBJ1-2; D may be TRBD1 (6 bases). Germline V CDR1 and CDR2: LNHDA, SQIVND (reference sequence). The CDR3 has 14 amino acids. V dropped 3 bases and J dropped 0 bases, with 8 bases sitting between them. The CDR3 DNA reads TGTGCCAGTAGTATGAGGGACACTAACTATGGCTACACCTTC. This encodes CASSMRDTNYGYTF.

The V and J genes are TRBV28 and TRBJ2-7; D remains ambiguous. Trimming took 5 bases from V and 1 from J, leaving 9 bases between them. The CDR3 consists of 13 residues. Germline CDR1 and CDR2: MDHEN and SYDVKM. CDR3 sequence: CASSGRNSYEQYV. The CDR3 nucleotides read TGTGCCAGCAGTGGCAGGAATTCCTACGAGCAGTACGTC.

This chain's CDR3 is CASSEYSAGTLSTDTQYF. The DNA of the CDR3 is TGTGCCAGCAGTGAATACTCCGCCGGGACTCTCAGCACAGATACGCAGTATTTT. The V gene is TRBV2, the J gene TRBJ2-3; weak D call: TRBD2 (6 bases). Per the germline V gene, CDR1 is SNHLY and CDR2 is FYNNEI. V was cut by 2 bases and J by 0 bases, with 18 bases left in between. The CDR3 totals 18 residues.

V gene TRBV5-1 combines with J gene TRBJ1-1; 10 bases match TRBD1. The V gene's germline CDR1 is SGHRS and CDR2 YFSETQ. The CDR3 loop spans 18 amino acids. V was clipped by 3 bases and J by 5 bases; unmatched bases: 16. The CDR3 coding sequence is TGCGCCAGCAGCTGGGGAGACAGGGGGCATCGAAGCGGTACTGAAGCTTTCTTT. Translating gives CASSWGDRGHRSGTEAFF.

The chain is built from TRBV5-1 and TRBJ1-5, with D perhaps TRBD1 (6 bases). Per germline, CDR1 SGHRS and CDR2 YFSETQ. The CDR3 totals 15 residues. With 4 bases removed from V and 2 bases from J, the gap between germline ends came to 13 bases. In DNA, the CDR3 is TGCGCCAGCAGCCTGCGAGGGGGTGGCAATCAGCCCCAGCATTTT. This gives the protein CASSLRGGGNQPQHF.

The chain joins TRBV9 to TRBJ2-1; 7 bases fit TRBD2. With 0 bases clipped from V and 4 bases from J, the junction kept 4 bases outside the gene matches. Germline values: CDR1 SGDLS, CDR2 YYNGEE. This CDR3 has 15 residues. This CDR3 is CASSVEAGEYNEQFF. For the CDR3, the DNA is TGTGCCAGCAGCGTAGAGGCGGGGGAGTACAATGAGCAGTTCTTC.

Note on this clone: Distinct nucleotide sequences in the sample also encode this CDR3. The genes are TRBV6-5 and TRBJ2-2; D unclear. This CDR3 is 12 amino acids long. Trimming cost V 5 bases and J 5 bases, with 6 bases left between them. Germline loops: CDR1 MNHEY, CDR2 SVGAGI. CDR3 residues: CASSRPTGELFF. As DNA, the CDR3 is TGTGCCAGCAGTCGTCCTACCGGGGAGCTGTTTTTT.

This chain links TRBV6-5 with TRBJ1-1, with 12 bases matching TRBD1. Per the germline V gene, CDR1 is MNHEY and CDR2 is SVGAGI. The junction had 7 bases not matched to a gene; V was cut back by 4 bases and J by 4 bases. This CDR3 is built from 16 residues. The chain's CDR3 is CASSSGQGAWGTEAFF. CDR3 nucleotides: TGTGCCAGCAGTTCGGGACAGGGGGCTTGGGGCACTGAAGCTTTCTTT.

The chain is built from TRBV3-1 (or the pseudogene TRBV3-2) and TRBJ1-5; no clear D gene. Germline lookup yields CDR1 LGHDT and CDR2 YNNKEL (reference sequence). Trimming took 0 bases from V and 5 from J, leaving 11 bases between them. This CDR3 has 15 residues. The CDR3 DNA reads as TGTGCCAGCAGCCAAGATTCGAGGGAATATCAGCCCCAGCATTTT. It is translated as CASSQDSREYQPQHF.

CDR3: CASSSSGGVYNEQFF. The CDR3 DNA follows: TGTGCCAGCAGTTCCAGCGGGGGCGTTTACAATGAGCAGTTCTTC. The gene calls are TRBV6-1 and TRBJ2-1, with 8 positions matching TRBD2. CDR1 and CDR2 (germline): MNHNS, SASEGT. The V segment lost 5 bases and the J segment 4 bases; nucleotides outside the gene matches: 7. This CDR3 spans 15 amino acids.

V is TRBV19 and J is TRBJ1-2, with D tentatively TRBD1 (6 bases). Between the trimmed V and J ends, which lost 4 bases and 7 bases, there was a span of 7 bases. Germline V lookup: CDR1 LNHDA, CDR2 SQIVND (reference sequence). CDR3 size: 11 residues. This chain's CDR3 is CASSTDSGYTF. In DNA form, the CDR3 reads TGTGCCAGTAGTACGGACAGTGGCTACACCTTC.

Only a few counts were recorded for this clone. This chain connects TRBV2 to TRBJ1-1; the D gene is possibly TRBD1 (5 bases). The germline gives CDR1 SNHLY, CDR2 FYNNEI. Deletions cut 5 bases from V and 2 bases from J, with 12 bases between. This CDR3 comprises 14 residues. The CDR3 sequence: CASSKLQVNTEAFF. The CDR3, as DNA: TGTGCCAGCAGTAAATTACAGGTTAACACTGAAGCTTTCTTT.

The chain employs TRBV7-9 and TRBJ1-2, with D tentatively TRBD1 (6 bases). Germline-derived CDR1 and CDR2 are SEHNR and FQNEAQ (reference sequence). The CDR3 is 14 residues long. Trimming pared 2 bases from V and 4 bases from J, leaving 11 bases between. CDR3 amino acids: CASSLTGQSYGYTF. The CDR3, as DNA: TGTGCCAGCAGCTTAACTGGACAGTCCTATGGCTACACCTTC.

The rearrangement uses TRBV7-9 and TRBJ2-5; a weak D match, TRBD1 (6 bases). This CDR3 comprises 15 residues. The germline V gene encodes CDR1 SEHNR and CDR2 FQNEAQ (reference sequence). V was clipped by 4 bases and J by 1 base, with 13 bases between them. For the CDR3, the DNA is TGTGCCAGCAGCTCCCAGGGGAGCATCCAAGAGACCCAGTACTTC. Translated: CASSSQGSIQETQYF.

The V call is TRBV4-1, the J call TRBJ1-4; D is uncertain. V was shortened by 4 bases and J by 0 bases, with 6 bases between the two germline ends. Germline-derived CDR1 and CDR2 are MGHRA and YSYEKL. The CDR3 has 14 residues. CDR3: CASSPVATNEKLFF. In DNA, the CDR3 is TGCGCCAGCAGCCCGGTTGCAACTAATGAAAAACTGTTTTTT.

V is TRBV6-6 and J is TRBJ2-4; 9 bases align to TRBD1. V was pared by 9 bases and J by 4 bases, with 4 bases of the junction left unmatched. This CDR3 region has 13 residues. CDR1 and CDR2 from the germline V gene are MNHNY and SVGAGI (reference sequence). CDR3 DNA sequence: TGTGCCAGTTTACAGGGGGCGAAAAACATTCAGTACTTC. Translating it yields CASLQGAKNIQYF.